This is a list of T cell receptor beta chains from one sample in a study of control samples from healthy donors and cancer patients. Method: immunoSEQ multiplex PCR; TCRdb's copy keeps in-frame clones and lacks some. The sample includes more than 95,000 clones, over 75% of them seen just once. The sample consisted of blood. These receptors all come from a man between 60 and 75 years old in good health. The CDR3 runs from the conserved cysteine through the conserved F or W. The D gene is left open where the match is weak.

d_gene,v_gene,j_gene,CDR3aa
-,TRBV28,TRBJ1-2,CASSLKGPYGYTF
TRBD1,TRBV18,TRBJ1-6,CASSPTTGIKSPLHF
TRBD1,TRBV18,TRBJ2-2,CASSLRQGNTGELFF
-,TRBV7-9,TRBJ2-6,CASSKTESGANVLTF
-,TRBV28,TRBJ1-5,CASSLSGYSNQPQHF
-,TRBV7-6,TRBJ1-5,CASSSTGNQPQHF
TRBD1,TRBV7-8,TRBJ1-4,CASSLGQGGQGPKLFF
-,TRBV7-9,TRBJ2-2,CASSSILSRAGGELFF
TRBD2,TRBV28,TRBJ2-2,CASSFPAAGDNTGELFF
-,TRBV5-1,TRBJ2-5,CASSQQETQYF
-,TRBV19,TRBJ1-2,CASSDMVGAGSLNYGYTF
-,TRBV3-1/TRBV3-2,TRBJ2-7,CASSQDLYSKYEQYF
-,TRBV3-1/TRBV3-2,TRBJ2-1,CAGSQVVDPPEQFF
-,TRBV5-1,TRBJ2-3,CASSKQGLTDTQYF
-,TRBV3-1/TRBV3-2,TRBJ1-1,CASSLPRGKSSEAFF
-,TRBV20-1,TRBJ1-4,CSASRQGGGEKLFF
-,TRBV25-1,TRBJ2-7,CASMGGHGEQYF
-,TRBV28,TRBJ2-4,CASSPTLRDGAKNIQYF
-,TRBV21-1,TRBJ1-1,CASSKKVVVNTEAFF
TRBD1,TRBV28,TRBJ1-5,CASSYQGQAGEPQHF
TRBD1,TRBV3-1/TRBV3-2,TRBJ1-4,CASSQDITGGGKLFF
-,TRBV18,TRBJ1-3,CASSQGSGNTIYF
TRBD1,TRBV9,TRBJ2-7,CASSVGQGNYEQYF
TRBD1,TRBV6-5,TRBJ2-7,CASSFRQGASYEQYF
-,TRBV3-1/TRBV3-2,TRBJ1-4,CASSLGGAGIEEKLFF
-,TRBV9,TRBJ1-3,CASSVNSVFGTGGNTIYF
-,TRBV7-8,TRBJ2-3,CASSLDRAFTDTQYF
TRBD1,TRBV12-3/TRBV12-4,TRBJ1-1,CASSFSQGGAFF
-,TRBV9,TRBJ2-5,CASSVSMGTRSAQYF
-,TRBV6-6,TRBJ2-7,CASSYSSGLGYEQYF
TRBD1,TRBV7-9,TRBJ1-4,CASSSPTGGQATNEKLFF
TRBD1,TRBV6-6,TRBJ2-7,CASDSGQGAKGQYF